Following are 18 T cell receptor beta chains from one sample sequenced in a study of control samples from healthy donors and cancer patients. Profiled with immunoSEQ multiplex PCR; TCRdb holds only in-frame clones, not every one. The data hold about 73,000 clones, with approximately 84% observed a single time. The sequenced material came from blood. All receptors derive from a woman aged 50 to 60 in good health.

The rearrangement uses TRBV30 and TRBJ1-2, with D maybe TRBD1 (6 bases). This CDR3 is 13 amino acids long. The V end lost 2 bases, the J end lost 4 bases, and 11 bases lay between the germline ends. Germline V CDR1 and CDR2: GTSNPN, SVGIG (reference sequence). CDR3 amino acids: CAWSMRQVYGYTF. CDR3 nucleotides: TGTGCCTGGAGTATGAGACAGGTCTATGGCTACACCTTC.

The chain combines TRBV6-6 with TRBJ1-6; tentatively, D is TRBD1 (6 bases). The CDR3 has 16 residues. Trimming cost V 4 bases and J 4 bases, with 14 bases left between them. The V gene's germline CDR1 is MNHNY and CDR2 SVGAGI (reference sequence). CDR3 region: CASSSPWTVYNSPLHF. CDR3 coding DNA: TGTGCCAGCAGTTCCCCCTGGACAGTTTATAATTCACCCCTCCACTTT.

The chain is built from TRBV6-1 and TRBJ2-2; 7 bases line up with TRBD2. V lost 10 bases, J lost 3 bases, and 2 bases stayed unmatched. The CDR3 is 12 amino acids. The V gene's germline CDR1 is MNHNS and CDR2 SASEGT. The CDR3 coding sequence is TGTGCCATCGGGAGGCACACCGGGGAGCTGTTTTTT. Amino acid sequence: CAIGRHTGELFF.

This chain uses TRBV5-4 with TRBJ1-4; 7 bases are shared with TRBD1. From germline, CDR1 is SGHNT and CDR2 YYREEE (reference sequence). The V and J ends lost 3 bases and 7 bases, in that order; junction bases with no gene match: 6. This CDR3 has 14 residues. CDR3 DNA sequence: TGTGCCAGCAGCTCCCAGGGGGAGGGTGAAAAACTGTTTTTT. This translates into CASSSQGEGEKLFF.

The count of this clone is one. V and J are TRBV28 and TRBJ2-6, with D hard to call. The CDR3 covers 13 residues. Germline V CDR1 and CDR2: MDHEN, SYDVKM. Trimming cost V 6 bases and J 0 bases, with 3 bases left between them. In DNA form, the CDR3 reads TGTGCCAGCAGACGCTCTGGGGCCAACGTCCTGACTTTC. It is translated as CASRRSGANVLTF.

The chain couples TRBV4-1 to TRBJ1-5; D uncertain. Germline V gene sequence: CDR1 MGHRA, CDR2 YSYEKL. Trimming removed 1 base from V and 7 bases from J, with 8 bases in between. This CDR3 comprises 13 residues. This CDR3 reads CASSQGARQPQHF. CDR3 coding DNA: TGCGCCAGCAGCCAAGGGGCGCGGCAGCCCCAGCATTTT.

The CDR3 is CASSLDRSLEQYF. The CDR3, as DNA: TGTGCCAGCAGCTTGGACCGGTCGCTGGAGCAGTACTTC. This chain joins TRBV5-5 and TRBJ2-7; D gene uncertain. Per the germline V gene, CDR1 is SGHKS and CDR2 is YYEKEE (reference sequence). Trimming removed 0 bases at V and 7 bases at J, with 11 bases between. This CDR3 has 13 amino acids. Complete variable domain (other parts from reference TRBV5-5 and TRBJ2-7): DAGVTQSPTHLIKTRGQQVTLRCSPISGHKSVSWYQQVLGQGPQFIFQYYEKEERGRGNFPDRFSARQFPNYSSELNVNALLLGDSALYLCASSLDRSLEQYFGPGTRLTVT.

Only a few counts were recorded for this clone. The V and J genes are TRBV15 and TRBJ2-7; 8 positions match TRBD2. The CDR3 has 15 residues. Germline loops: CDR1 LNHNV, CDR2 YYDKDF (reference sequence). V lost 4 bases, J lost 3 bases, and 8 bases stayed unmatched. Written as DNA, the CDR3 is TGTGCCACCAGCATCGGACTAGCAGTCGGCTACGAGCAGTACTTC. Protein product: CATSIGLAVGYEQYF.

V gene TRBV6-5 combines with J gene TRBJ2-7, with TRBD2 matching over 8 bases. Looked up from germline, CDR1 is MNHEY and CDR2 is SVGAGI. The CDR3 contains 14 residues. The J segment lost 6 bases and the V segment lost 0 bases, leaving 4 bases of the junction unmatched. CDR3 sequence reads: CASSYSTSGSEQYF. CDR3 coding DNA: TGTGCCAGCAGTTACTCGACCAGCGGGAGCGAGCAGTACTTC.

This chain joins TRBV15 and TRBJ2-7; possibly TRBD2 for D (6 bases). V lost 1 base and J 0 bases, leaving 13 bases between the germline ends. Germline lookup yields CDR1 LNHNV and CDR2 YYDKDF (reference sequence). This CDR3 is 16 amino acids long. For the CDR3, the DNA is TGTGCCACCAGCAGAGGTCTAGCGAGAGCCTCCTACGAGCAGTACTTC. As protein: CATSRGLARASYEQYF.

This rearrangement joins TRBV28 to TRBJ2-2; D gene unclear. Trimming took off 5 bases at V and 0 bases at J, with 1 base between the two ends. In germline, CDR1 is MDHEN, CDR2 SYDVKM. The CDR3 loop spans 12 amino acids. The CDR3 nucleotides are TGTGCCAGCAGTCCGAACACCGGGGAGCTGTTTTTT. It encodes CASSPNTGELFF.

Here the CDR3 reads CASSRQGDTGELFF. CDR3 DNA sequence: TGTGCCAGTAGCCGACAGGGGGACACCGGGGAGCTGTTTTTT. The chain is built from TRBV19 and TRBJ2-2, with 9 bases matching TRBD1. Trimming at V came to 6 bases and at J to 3 bases, leaving 2 bases not matched to a gene. CDR1 and CDR2 from the germline V gene are LNHDA and SQIVND (reference sequence). The length of the CDR3 is 14 residues.

The chain combines TRBV19 with TRBJ1-6, with no clear D. The CDR3 covers 13 residues. CDR1 is LNHDA, CDR2 SQIVND, per germline (reference sequence). Trimming pared 4 bases from V and 9 bases from J, leaving 10 bases between. CDR3 region: CASSRETGSPLHF. The CDR3 bases are TGTGCCAGTAGTAGGGAGACCGGTTCACCCCTCCACTTT.

The CDR3 region is CASSINREPYNEQFF. In DNA, the CDR3 is TGTGCCAGTAGTATAAACCGGGAGCCATACAATGAGCAGTTCTTC. This chain links TRBV19 with TRBJ2-1; the D gene is possibly TRBD2 (6 bases). V lost 2 bases and J 4 bases, leaving 12 bases between the germline ends. The CDR3 runs 15 residues. In germline, CDR1 is LNHDA, CDR2 SQIVND (reference sequence). The whole variable domain, remainder taken from reference TRBV19 and TRBJ2-1, is DGGITQSPKYLFRKEGQNVTLSCEQNLNHDAMYWYRQDPGQGLRLIYYSQIVNDFQKGDIAEGYSVSREKKESFPLTVTSAQKNPTAFYLCASSINREPYNEQFFGPGTRLTVL.

The genes are TRBV28 and TRBJ2-3; 9 bases map to TRBD2. CDR3 length equals 16 residues. CDR1 is MDHEN, CDR2 SYDVKM, per germline. J lost 2 bases, V lost 3 bases, and 6 bases had no gene match. DNA of the CDR3: TGTGCCAGCAGTTTGTCCGGACTAGCGTCCACAGATACGCAGTATTTT. Protein product: CASSLSGLASTDTQYF.

V is TRBV12-3 or TRBV12-4 and J is TRBJ2-7, with 8 nucleotides matching TRBD2. The CDR3 is 13 amino acids. The V gene end was trimmed by 6 bases and the J gene end by 3 bases; junction bases not matched to a gene: 4. The DNA of the CDR3 is TGTGCCAGCAGGCGGGCGGGGGGCTACGAGCAGTACTTC. Residues: CASRRAGGYEQYF.

The chain carries TRBV19 and TRBJ1-5; no clear D gene. Per the germline V gene, CDR1 is LNHDA and CDR2 is SQIVND (reference sequence). This CDR3 contains 14 residues. Trimming removed 4 bases from V and 0 bases from J, with 7 bases in between. The CDR3 protein is CASSKPYSNQPQHF. The CDR3 nucleotides read TGTGCCAGTAGTAAACCTTATAGCAATCAGCCCCAGCATTTT.

The V call is TRBV14, the J call TRBJ2-7, with D possibly matching TRBD2 (6 bases). Germline loops: CDR1 SGHDN, CDR2 FVKESK. The CDR3 has 15 residues. Trimming took 2 bases from V and 6 from J, leaving 17 bases between them. CDR3 amino acids: CASSQISGVLIEQYF. The CDR3 coding sequence is TGTGCCAGCAGCCAAATTAGCGGAGTCCTTATCGAGCAGTACTTC.